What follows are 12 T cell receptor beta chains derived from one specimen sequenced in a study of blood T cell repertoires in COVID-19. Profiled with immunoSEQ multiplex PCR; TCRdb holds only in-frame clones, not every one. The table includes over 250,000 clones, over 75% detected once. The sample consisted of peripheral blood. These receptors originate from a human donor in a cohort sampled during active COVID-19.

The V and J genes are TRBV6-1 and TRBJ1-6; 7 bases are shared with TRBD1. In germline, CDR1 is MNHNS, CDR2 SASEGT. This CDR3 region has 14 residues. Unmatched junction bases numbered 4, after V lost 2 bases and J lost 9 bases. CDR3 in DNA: TGTGCCAGCAGTGAACGACAGGGAAGTTCACCCCTCCACTTT. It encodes CASSERQGSSPLHF.

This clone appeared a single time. In DNA, the CDR3 is TGTGCCAGCAGCTTAGTCCAGGGGGCCAGAGAGACCCAGTACTTC. This translates into CASSLVQGARETQYF. This chain links TRBV7-9 with TRBJ2-5, with 8 positions matching TRBD1. V trimming: 1 base; J trimming: 4 bases; junction bases outside the gene matches: 5. The germline V gene encodes CDR1 SEHNR and CDR2 FQNEAQ (reference sequence). The CDR3 consists of 15 residues.

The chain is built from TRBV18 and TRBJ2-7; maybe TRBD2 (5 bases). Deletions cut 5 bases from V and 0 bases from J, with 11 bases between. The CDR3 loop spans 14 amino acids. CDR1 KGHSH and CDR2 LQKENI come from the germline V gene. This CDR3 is CASSMAGISYEQYF. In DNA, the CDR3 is TGTGCCAGCTCAATGGCCGGGATCTCCTACGAGCAGTACTTC.

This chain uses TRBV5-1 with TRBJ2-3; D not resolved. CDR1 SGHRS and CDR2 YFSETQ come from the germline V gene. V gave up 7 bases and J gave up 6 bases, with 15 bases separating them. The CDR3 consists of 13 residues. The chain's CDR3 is CASQRSLADTQYF. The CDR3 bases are TGCGCCAGCCAGAGGAGTCTCGCGGATACGCAGTATTTT.

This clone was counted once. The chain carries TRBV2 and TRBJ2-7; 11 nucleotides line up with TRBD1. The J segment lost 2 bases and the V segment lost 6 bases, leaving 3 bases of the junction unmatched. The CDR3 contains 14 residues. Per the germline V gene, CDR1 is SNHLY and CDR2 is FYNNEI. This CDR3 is CASSRDRGTYEQYF. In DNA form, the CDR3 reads TGTGCCAGCAGCCGGGACAGGGGGACCTACGAGCAGTACTTC.

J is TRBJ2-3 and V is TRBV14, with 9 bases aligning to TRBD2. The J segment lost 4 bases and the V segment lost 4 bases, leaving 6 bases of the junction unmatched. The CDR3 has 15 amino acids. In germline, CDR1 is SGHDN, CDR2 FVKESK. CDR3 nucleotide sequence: TGTGCCAGCAGCCCCATGGCTAGCGGGGCAGATACGCAGTATTTT. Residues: CASSPMASGADTQYF.

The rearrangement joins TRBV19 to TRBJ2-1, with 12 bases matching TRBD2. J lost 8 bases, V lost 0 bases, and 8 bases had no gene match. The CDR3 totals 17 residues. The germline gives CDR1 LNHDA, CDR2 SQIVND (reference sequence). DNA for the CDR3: TGTGCCAGTAGTATAGATCCCCCTAGCGGGAGGGCCGATGAGCAGTTCTTC. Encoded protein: CASSIDPPSGRADEQFF.

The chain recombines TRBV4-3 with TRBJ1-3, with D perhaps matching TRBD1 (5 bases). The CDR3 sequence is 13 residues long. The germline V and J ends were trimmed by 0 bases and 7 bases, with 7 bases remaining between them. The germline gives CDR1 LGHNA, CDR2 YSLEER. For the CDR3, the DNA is TGCGCCAGCAGCCAAGACCCAGGGAACACCATATATTTT. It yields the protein CASSQDPGNTIYF.

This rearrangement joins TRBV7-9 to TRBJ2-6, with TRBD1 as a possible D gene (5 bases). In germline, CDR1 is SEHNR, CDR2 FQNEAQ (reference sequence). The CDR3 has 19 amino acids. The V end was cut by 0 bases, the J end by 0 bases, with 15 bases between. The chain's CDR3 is CASSLARGAASSGANVLTF. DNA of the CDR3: TGTGCCAGCAGCTTAGCGCGTGGGGCAGCAAGCTCTGGGGCCAACGTCCTGACTTTC.

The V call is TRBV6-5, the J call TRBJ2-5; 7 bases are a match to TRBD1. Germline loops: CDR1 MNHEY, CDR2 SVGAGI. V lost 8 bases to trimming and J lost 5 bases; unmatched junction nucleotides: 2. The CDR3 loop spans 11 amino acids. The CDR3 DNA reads TGTGCCAGCGCCAGGGGGGAGACCCAGTACTTC. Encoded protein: CASARGETQYF.

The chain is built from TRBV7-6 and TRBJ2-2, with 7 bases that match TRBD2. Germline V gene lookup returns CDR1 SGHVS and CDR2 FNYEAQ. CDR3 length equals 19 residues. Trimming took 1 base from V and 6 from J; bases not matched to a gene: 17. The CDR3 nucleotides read TGTGCCAGCAGCTTAGAAGGGAGTAAGGGACTAATTGCGGCCGGGGAGCTGTTTTTT. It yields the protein CASSLEGSKGLIAAGELFF.

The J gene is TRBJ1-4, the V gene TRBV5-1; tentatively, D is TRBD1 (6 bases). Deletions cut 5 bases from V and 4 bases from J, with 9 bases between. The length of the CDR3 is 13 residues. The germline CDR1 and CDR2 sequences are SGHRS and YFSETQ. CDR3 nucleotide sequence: TGCGCCAGCAGAGGGGGAAGTAATGAAAAACTGTTTTTT. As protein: CASRGGSNEKLFF.